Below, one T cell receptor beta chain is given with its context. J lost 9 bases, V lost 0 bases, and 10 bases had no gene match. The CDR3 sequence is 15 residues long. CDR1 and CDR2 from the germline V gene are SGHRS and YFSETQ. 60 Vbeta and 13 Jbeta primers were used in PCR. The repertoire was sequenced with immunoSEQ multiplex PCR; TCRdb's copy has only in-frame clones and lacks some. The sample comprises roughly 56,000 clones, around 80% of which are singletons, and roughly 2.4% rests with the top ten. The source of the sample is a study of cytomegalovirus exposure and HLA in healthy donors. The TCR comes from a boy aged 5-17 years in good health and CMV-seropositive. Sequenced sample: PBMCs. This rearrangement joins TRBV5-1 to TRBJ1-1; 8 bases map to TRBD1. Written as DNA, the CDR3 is TGCGCCAGCAGCTTGGCGTTTGGACAGGGCAGACAAGCTTTCTTT. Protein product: CASSLAFGQGRQAFF. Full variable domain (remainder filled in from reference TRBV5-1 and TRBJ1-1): KAGVTQTPRYLIKTRGQQVTLSCSPISGHRSVSWYQQTPGQGLQFLFEYFSETQRNKGNFPGRFSGRQFSNSRSEMNVSTLELGDSALYLCASSLAFGQGRQAFFGQGTRLTVV.